This T cell receptor beta chain was recovered during a study of cytomegalovirus exposure and HLA in healthy donors. Study context: Within the Caucasian-associated ancestry cluster were roughly 81% of the approximately 400 genotyped donors.

CDR1 and CDR2 from the germline V gene are WSHSY and SAAADI. The CDR3 consists of 14 residues. Trimming pared 3 bases from V and 2 bases from J, leaving 8 bases between. This clone was counted once. The same CDR3 arises from other DNA sequences in this sample as well. The primer mix had 60 Vbeta and 13 Jbeta primers. Only in-frame clones appear in the TCRdb table, and some are missing; sequencing was by immunoSEQ multiplex PCR. The sample shows about 43,000 clones, 50% to 75% of them seen only once. This clonotype was sampled from a human donor in good health. Sequences were obtained from PBMCs. V and J are TRBV10-2 and TRBJ2-1; perhaps TRBD2 as D (5 bases). This CDR3 reads CASSDRTAYNEQFF. CDR3 coding DNA: TGCGCCAGCAGTGATAGGACTGCCTACAATGAGCAGTTCTTC.